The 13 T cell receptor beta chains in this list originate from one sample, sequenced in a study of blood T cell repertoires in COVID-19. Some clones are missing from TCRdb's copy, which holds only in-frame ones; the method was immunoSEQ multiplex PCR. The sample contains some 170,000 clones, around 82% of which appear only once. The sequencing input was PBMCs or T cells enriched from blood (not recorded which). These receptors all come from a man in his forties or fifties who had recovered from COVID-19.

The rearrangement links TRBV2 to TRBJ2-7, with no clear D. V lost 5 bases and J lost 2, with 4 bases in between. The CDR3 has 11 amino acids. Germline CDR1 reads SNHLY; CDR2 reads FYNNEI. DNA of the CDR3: TGTGCCAGCAGTCGAGCCTACGAGCAGTACTTC. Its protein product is CASSRAYEQYF.

The CDR3 reads CATSRDFGTGYSPLHF. The CDR3 coding sequence is TGTGCCACCAGCAGAGATTTCGGGACAGGCTATTCACCCCTCCACTTT. V and J are TRBV15 and TRBJ1-6; 8 nucleotides align to TRBD1. Germline-derived CDR1 and CDR2 are LNHNV and YYDKDF (reference sequence). The V gene end was trimmed by 0 bases and the J gene end by 8 bases; junction bases not matched to a gene: 6. The CDR3 extends over 16 amino acids.

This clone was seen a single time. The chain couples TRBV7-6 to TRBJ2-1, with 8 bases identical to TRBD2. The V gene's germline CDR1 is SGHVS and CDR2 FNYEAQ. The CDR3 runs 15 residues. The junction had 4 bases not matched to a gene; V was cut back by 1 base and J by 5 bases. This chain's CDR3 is CASSLDTSGNNEQFF. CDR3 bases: TGTGCCAGCAGCTTAGATACTAGCGGAAACAATGAGCAGTTCTTC.

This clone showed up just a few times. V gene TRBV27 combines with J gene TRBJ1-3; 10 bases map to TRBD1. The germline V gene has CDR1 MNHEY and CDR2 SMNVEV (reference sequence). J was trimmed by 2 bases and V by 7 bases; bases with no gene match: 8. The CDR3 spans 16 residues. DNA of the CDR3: TGTGCCAGCACTCGGGTGGGGACAGGGGCTGGAAACACCATATATTTT. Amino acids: CASTRVGTGAGNTIYF.

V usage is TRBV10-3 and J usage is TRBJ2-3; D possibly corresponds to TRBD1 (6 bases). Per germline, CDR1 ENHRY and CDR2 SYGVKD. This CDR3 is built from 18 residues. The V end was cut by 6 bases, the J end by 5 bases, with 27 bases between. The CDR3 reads CAIRSDIPGQWGIDTQYF. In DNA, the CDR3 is TGTGCCATCAGGTCGGATATACCGGGACAATGGGGAATAGATACGCAGTATTTT.

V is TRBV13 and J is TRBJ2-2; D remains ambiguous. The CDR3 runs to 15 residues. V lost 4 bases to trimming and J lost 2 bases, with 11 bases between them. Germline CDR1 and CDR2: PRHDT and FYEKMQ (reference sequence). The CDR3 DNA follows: TGTGCCAGCAGCTCTGTGGCGGTTAACACCGGGGAGCTGTTTTTT. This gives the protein CASSSVAVNTGELFF. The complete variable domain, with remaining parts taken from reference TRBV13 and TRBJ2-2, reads AAGVIQSPRHLIKEKRETATLKCYPIPRHDTVYWYQQGPGQDPQFLISFYEKMQSDKGSIPDRFSAQQFSDYHSELNMSSLELGDSALYFCASSSVAVNTGELFFGEGSRLTVL.

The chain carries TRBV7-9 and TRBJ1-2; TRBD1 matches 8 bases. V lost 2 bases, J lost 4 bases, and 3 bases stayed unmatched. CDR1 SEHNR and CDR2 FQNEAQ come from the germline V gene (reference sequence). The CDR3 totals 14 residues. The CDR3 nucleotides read TGTGCCAGCAGCTTATCAGGGGGCGGCTATGGCTACACCTTC. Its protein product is CASSLSGGGYGYTF.

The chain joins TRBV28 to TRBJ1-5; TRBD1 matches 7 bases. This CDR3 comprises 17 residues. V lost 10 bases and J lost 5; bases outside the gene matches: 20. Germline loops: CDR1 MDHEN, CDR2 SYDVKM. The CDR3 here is CATRPSYVDRLDQPQHF. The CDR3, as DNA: TGTGCCACTCGACCGTCTTATGTGGACAGGCTTGATCAGCCCCAGCATTTT.

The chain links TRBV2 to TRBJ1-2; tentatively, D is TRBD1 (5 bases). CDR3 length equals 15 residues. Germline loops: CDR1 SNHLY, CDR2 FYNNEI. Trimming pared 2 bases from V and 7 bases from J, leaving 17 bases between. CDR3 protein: CASSESFGGTGGYTF. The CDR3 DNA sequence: TGTGCCAGCAGTGAAAGTTTCGGGGGGACGGGTGGCTACACCTTC.

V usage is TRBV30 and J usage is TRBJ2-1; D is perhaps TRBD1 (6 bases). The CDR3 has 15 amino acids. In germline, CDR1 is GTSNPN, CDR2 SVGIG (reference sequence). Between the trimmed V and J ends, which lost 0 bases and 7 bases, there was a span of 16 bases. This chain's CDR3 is CAWSVRRGPGNEQFF. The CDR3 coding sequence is TGTGCCTGGAGTGTACGCAGGGGCCCAGGGAATGAGCAGTTCTTC.

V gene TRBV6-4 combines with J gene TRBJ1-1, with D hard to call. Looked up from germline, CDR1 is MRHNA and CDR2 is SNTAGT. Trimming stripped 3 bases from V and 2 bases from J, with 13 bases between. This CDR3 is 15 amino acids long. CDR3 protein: CASSDYWTGNTEAFF. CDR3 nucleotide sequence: TGTGCCAGCAGTGATTACTGGACGGGAAACACTGAAGCTTTCTTT.

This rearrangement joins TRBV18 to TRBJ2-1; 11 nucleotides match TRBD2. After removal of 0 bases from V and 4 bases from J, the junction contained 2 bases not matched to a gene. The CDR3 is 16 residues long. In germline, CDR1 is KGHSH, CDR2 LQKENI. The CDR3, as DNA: TGTGCCAGCTCACCACCTCGACTAGCGGGGTACAATGAGCAGTTCTTC. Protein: CASSPPRLAGYNEQFF. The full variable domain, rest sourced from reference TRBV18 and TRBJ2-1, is NAGVMQNPRHLVRRRGQEARLRCSPMKGHSHVYWYRQLPEEGLKFMVYLQKENIIDESGMPKERFSAEFPKEGPSILRIQQVVRGDSAAYFCASSPPRLAGYNEQFFGPGTRLTVL.

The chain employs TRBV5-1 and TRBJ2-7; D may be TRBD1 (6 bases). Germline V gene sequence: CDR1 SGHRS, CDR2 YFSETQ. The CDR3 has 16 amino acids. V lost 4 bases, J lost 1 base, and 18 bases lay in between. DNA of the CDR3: TGCGCCAGCAGCCCAACCACCCTGGACAGTTCCTACGAGCAGTACTTC. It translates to CASSPTTLDSSYEQYF.